These 7 T cell receptor beta chains were sequenced from one sample in a study of vaccination effects on CD4 cells after COVID-19. With the ViraFEST assay, the study expanded antigen-specific CD4+ T cells using viral peptide pools, then sequenced them. Cells that had been cultured for ten to eleven days were the source of isolated CD4+ T cells. Testing of the vaccine recipients showed negative nucleocapsid antibodies and no prior SARS-CoV-2 infection. No antigen has been assigned to these receptors. Repertoires were generated with immunoSEQ multiplex PCR, while TCRdb's copy carries only in-frame clones and drops some. Seen here are tens of thousands of clones, 60% to 80% observed once, and the top ten hold roughly 2.8%. The specimen comprised CD4+ T cells from PBMCs cultured with HCoV-NL63 spike peptides, sampled before COVID-19 vaccination. Source of these receptors: a human donor who received a COVID-19 vaccine.

The genes are TRBV19 and TRBJ1-2, with D perhaps TRBD1 (6 bases). Germline CDR1 LNHDA, CDR2 SQIVND (reference sequence). The CDR3 loop spans 15 amino acids. Trimming removed 5 bases from V and 2 bases from J, with 15 bases in between. The CDR3: CASSLRWGGNYGYTF. Here the CDR3 DNA reads TGTGCCAGTAGTCTCCGTTGGGGGGGCAACTATGGCTACACCTTC.

The chain has TRBV24-1 and TRBJ1-4; TRBD1 aligns across 7 bases. The germline V gene encodes CDR1 KGHDR and CDR2 SFDVKD. The CDR3 consists of 16 residues. Trimming cost V 5 bases and J 8 bases; bases outside gene matches: 13. Written as DNA, the CDR3 is TGTGCCACCAGTGGCGCCTCAGGGACGGGACAGGAAAAACTGTTTTTT. Translated, it gives CATSGASGTGQEKLFF.

V is TRBV27 and J is TRBJ2-3; TRBD2 aligns across 11 bases. After removal of 5 bases from V and 5 bases from J, the junction contained 9 bases not matched to a gene. The CDR3 consists of 16 residues. The germline gives CDR1 MNHEY, CDR2 SMNVEV (reference sequence). DNA for the CDR3: TGTGCCAGCAGTACTTATAGCGGGGGGGCCGGAGATACGCAGTATTTT. It yields the protein CASSTYSGGAGDTQYF.

This chain links TRBV5-6 with TRBJ1-6; 9 bases match TRBD1. Germline CDR1 and CDR2: SGHDT and YYEEEE. The CDR3 covers 19 residues. J lost 8 bases, V lost 3 bases, and 18 bases had no gene match. The CDR3 is CASSYNRGLSRTVYSPLHF. CDR3 DNA sequence: TGTGCCAGCAGCTACAACAGGGGGCTATCTCGAACCGTCTATTCACCCCTCCACTTT.

This clone was observed a handful of times. V is TRBV6-1 and J is TRBJ1-2; D gene ambiguous. CDR1 and CDR2 from the germline V gene are MNHNS and SASEGT. The CDR3 sequence is 14 residues long. The V end was cut by 2 bases, the J end by 3 bases, with 10 bases between. The CDR3 DNA follows: TGTGCCAGCAGTGAACTGGGCTTCGACTATGGCTACACCTTC. Amino acid sequence: CASSELGFDYGYTF.

Worth noting for this clone: Germline is not matched at one junction end, which may reflect a read error. The chain couples TRBV11-2 to TRBJ1-2, with a possible D match to TRBD1 (5 bases). Germline V gene sequence: CDR1 SGHAT, CDR2 FQNNGV. The CDR3 loop spans 17 amino acids. DNA for the CDR3: TGTGCCAGCAGCGTAGACAGCAGCGTCCTCAACTACTATGGCTACACCTTC. It encodes CASSVDSSVLNYYGYTF.

V and J are TRBV4-3 and TRBJ1-2, with D unclear. V shed 4 bases and J shed 2 bases, with 17 bases lying between them. Looked up from germline, CDR1 is LGHNA and CDR2 is YSLEER. The CDR3 loop spans 16 amino acids. Here the CDR3 reads CASSPSHGIGNYGYTF. The CDR3, as DNA: TGCGCCAGCAGCCCGTCCCACGGGATCGGCAACTATGGCTACACCTTC.